Following are 7 T cell receptor beta chains from one sample sequenced in a study of regulatory T cells in long-lasting Graves disease. The time point is: newly diagnosed GD, antithyroid drugs for less than 3 months. With RNA extracted from PBMCs as input, the TCR library was made. According to the study, TCR beta libraries were built with iRepertoire HTBI primers and CDR3-region Arm-PCR. TCRdb re-called the multiplex PCR reads through MiXCR, storing one row per CDR3 protein. The sample carries approximately 540,000 distinct CDR3 sequences, around 12% recorded once. The sample was also linked to a second study, of T cells in Graves' hyperthyroidism and ophthalmopathy.

The material sequenced was peripheral blood mononuclear cells (PBMCs), taken at new diagnosis, from a patient treated with antithyroid drugs. All receptors come from a woman between 25 and 40 years old with Graves disease.

This clonotype was observed at least ten times. The chain combines TRBV18 with TRBJ2-1, with TRBD2 matching 7 bases. Losses at the gene ends were 2 bases for V and 6 bases for J; bases not matched to a gene: 7. Germline loops: CDR1 KGHSH, CDR2 LQKENI. There are 15 residues in the CDR3. The CDR3 DNA sequence: TGTGCCAGCTCACCAGGGGGGGAGTCTGGCAATGAGCAGTTCTTC. Its translation is CASSPGGESGNEQFF.

In this sample, this clonotype turned up many times. This chain joins TRBV7-6 and TRBJ1-3; 7 positions match TRBD1. Trimming at V came to 5 bases and at J to 9 bases, leaving 7 bases not matched to a gene. This CDR3 spans 13 amino acids. CDR1 is SGHVS and CDR2 is FNYEAQ in the germline V gene. CDR3 in DNA: TGTGCCAGCAGCCCACGGACAGGCAGCACCATATATTTT. Its protein product is CASSPRTGSTIYF.

This clonotype was seen only a few times. CDR3 protein: CASSHPTGEDHEQYF. CDR3 nucleotides: TGTGCCAGCAGTCACCCGACAGGGGAGGATCACGAGCAGTACTTC. V usage is TRBV6-1 and J usage is TRBJ2-7; 8 bases match TRBD1. The CDR3 has 15 amino acids. Unmatched junction bases numbered 11, after V lost 5 bases and J lost 5 bases. Germline lookup yields CDR1 MNHNS and CDR2 SASEGT.

In this sample, this clonotype turned up many times. The chain links TRBV3-1 to TRBJ2-3; 7 nucleotides align to TRBD2. CDR1 and CDR2 from the germline V gene are LGHDT and YNNKEL (reference sequence). The CDR3 contains 14 residues. J lost 1 base, V lost 3 bases, and 1 base had no gene match. The CDR3 sequence is CASSQSGGTDTQYF. The CDR3 nucleotides read TGTGCCAGCAGCCAGAGCGGGGGCACAGATACGCAGTATTTT.

Many counts were recorded for this clonotype. The V and J genes are TRBV11-2 and TRBJ1-1, with TRBD1 as a possible D gene (6 bases). Germline loops: CDR1 SGHAT, CDR2 FQNNGV. This CDR3 has 16 amino acids. The germline V and J ends were trimmed by 3 bases and 1 base, with 15 bases remaining between them. Written as DNA, the CDR3 is TGTGCCAGCAGCTTTTTACCCGGGACACCGAACACTGAAGCTTTCTTT. Its translation: CASSFLPGTPNTEAFF.

This clonotype has ten or more counts. The genes are TRBV10-3 and TRBJ2-5; 7 bases are shared with TRBD1. This CDR3 has 14 amino acids. Germline V gene lookup returns CDR1 ENHRY and CDR2 SYGVKD. After removal of 11 bases from V and 3 bases from J, the junction contained 12 bases not matched to a gene. Here the CDR3 DNA reads TGTGCCGTACGCACGGTCCAGGGGGAAGAGACCCAGTACTTC. Translated, it gives CAVRTVQGEETQYF.

This clonotype was picked up a small number of times. The V call is TRBV29-1, the J call TRBJ1-2; tentatively, D is TRBD1 (5 bases). CDR1 SQVTM and CDR2 ANQGSEA come from the germline V gene. Deletions cut 4 bases from V and 5 bases from J, with 11 bases between. This CDR3 contains 12 residues. Here the CDR3 reads CSVAEGTYGYTF. As DNA, the CDR3 is TGCAGCGTTGCTGAGGGGACTTATGGCTACACCTTC. The full variable domain, rest sourced from reference TRBV29-1 and TRBJ1-2, is SAVISQKPSRDICQRGTSLTIQCQVDSQVTMMFWYRQQPGQSLTLIATANQGSEATYESGFVIDKFPISRPNLTFSTLTVSNMSPEDSSIYLCSVAEGTYGYTFGSGTRLTVV.